Listed here is a single T cell receptor (beta chain). What antigen it recognizes has not been identified. Nothing much larger sits one base from this clone, and base qualities are not available. Taken from the germline V gene (reference sequence), the CDR1 and CDR2 loops are SEHNR and FQNEAQ. From its cysteine to its phenylalanine, the CDR3 spans 13 amino acids. CDR3 DNA is the only sequence kept; it has 39 bases, read in frame from the first base. V gives up 1 base and J gives up 5 bases, and the segment between their germline ends measures 8 bases. This entry is derived from a study of T-cell memory formation after mild COVID-19 (dated by TCRdb to about 2021). A note on the overall study: Most TCR sequence clusters were specific to one of the two donors. In a couple of donors, T-cell clones that expanded and contracted after mild COVID-19 were followed by sequencing TCRalpha and TCRbeta repertoires longitudinally. Two young, previously healthy adult volunteers, one female and one male, were included in the cohort.

TCRdb names Illumina NovaSeq 6000 as the instrument used. TCRalpha and TCRbeta cDNA libraries were built by 5'RACE with constant-segment primers, adding sample barcodes and unique molecular identifiers. Trizol reagent was used to extract RNA from every sample. The libraries were amplified in two PCR steps, and the second step added a second sample barcode and Illumina TruSeq adapters. Libraries were sequenced on an Illumina NovaSeq with 2 x 150 bp paired-end reads. As for how the authors treated the data: The reads were demultiplexed and collapsed into UMI-guided consensus sequences using migec v1.2.7. Using mixcr v2.1.11, UMI consensuses were aligned to TRA and TRB V and J templates and then assembled into clonotypes. Clonotypes were classified as expanded or contracted when called significant by both edgeR and NoisET, with noise models trained on biological replicates. For edgeR calls, the thresholds were a false discovery rate-adjusted p below 0.01 and a log2 fold-change of 1. PCA with hierarchical clustering of max-normalized trajectories of the 1000 most abundant clonotypes was used as exploratory dynamics analysis. Separately sequenced CD4+ and CD8+ repertoires were used to assign the CD4 or CD8 phenotype of responding clones. In TCRdb, the public reads were trimmed at Q25 with fastp and aligned with MiXCR, with productive beta chains retained. Merged by CDR3 protein, the rows form single entries marked with the most common genes and DNA. None of the V and J calls come from the authors' own analysis; TCRdb made them. Present in this sample are 150,000 to 200,000 distinct CDR3 sequences, 25% to 40% of which were seen just once. The ten largest clones capture approximately 12% of the sample.

Results and caveats for the whole study, not just this receptor: SARS-CoV-2 specificity of the second-wave clones peaking on day 37 was not confirmed. Contracting CD4+ clones were found mainly in CM and EM memory subsets, while CD8+ clones were enriched in EMRA. Some responding clones were found in pre-infection memory, which suggests that pre-existing cross-reactive memory T cells took part in the SARS-CoV-2 response. From day 15 to 85, contracting clones showed balanced CD4/CD8 phenotypes, whereas a second wave of clones that expanded from day 15 to 37 leaned towards CD4+. The study covered only a couple of mild cases, and larger cohorts including severe cases with pre-infection samples were considered necessary.

PBMCs were isolated by Ficoll-Paque density gradient centrifugation. This chain is built from TRBV7-9 and TRBJ1-1; TRBD1 is a weak D gene call, 6 bases matching. The receptor's source is an adult woman who had mild COVID-19 (a few samples of this study predate the infection). The sample titles of this study are shuffled in the database, so cell type and time point are left out; the donor was told from shared clones. The source material was PBMCs or a T cell subset sorted from them (not recorded which). The CDR3 protein is CASSLGTATEAFF. The bases are TGTGCCAGCAGCTTAGGGACAGCGACTGAAGCTTTCTTT. Here the CDR3 is joined to the reference TRBV7-9 and TRBJ1-1 genes, and the full variable domain is: DTGVSQNPRHKITKRGQNVTFRCDPISEHNRLYWYRQTLGQGPEFLTYFQNEAQLEKSRLLSDRFSAERPKGSFSTLEIQRTEQGDSAMYLCASSLGTATEAFFGQGTRLTVV.